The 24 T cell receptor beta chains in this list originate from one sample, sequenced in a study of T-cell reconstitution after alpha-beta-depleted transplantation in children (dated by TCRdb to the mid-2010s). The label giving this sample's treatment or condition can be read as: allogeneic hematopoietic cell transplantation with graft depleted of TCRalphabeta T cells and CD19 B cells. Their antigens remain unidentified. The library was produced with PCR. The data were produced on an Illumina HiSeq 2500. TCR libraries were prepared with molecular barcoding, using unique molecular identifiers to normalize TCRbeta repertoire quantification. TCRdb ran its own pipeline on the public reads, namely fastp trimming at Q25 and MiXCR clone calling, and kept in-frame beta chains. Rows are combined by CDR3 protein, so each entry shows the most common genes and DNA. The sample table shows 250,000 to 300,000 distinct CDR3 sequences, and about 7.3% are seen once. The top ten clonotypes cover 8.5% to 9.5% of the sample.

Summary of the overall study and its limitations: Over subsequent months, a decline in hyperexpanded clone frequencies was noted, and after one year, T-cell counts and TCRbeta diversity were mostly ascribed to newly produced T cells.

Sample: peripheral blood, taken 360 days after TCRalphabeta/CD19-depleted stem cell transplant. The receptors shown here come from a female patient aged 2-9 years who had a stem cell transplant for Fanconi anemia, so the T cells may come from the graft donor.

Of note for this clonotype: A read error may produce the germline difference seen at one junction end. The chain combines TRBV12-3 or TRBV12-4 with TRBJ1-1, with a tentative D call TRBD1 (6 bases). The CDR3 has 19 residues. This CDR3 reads CACSLRRGTWVTLNTEAFF. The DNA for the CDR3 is TGTGCCTGCAGTTTAAGGAGGGGGACATGGGTGACCTTGAACACTGAAGCTTTCTTT.

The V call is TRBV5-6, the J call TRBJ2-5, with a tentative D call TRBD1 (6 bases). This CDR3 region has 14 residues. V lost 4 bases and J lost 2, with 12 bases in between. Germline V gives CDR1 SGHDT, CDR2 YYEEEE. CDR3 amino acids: CASSLGQRQETQYF. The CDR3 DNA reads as TGTGCCAGCAGCCTCGGACAGAGACAAGAGACCCAGTACTTC. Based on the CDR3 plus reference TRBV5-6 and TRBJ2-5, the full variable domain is DAGVTQSPTHLIKTRGQQVTLRCSPKSGHDTVSWYQQALGQGPQFIFQYYEEEERQRGNFPDRFSGHQFPNYSSELNVNALLLGDSALYLCASSLGQRQETQYFGPGTRLLVL.

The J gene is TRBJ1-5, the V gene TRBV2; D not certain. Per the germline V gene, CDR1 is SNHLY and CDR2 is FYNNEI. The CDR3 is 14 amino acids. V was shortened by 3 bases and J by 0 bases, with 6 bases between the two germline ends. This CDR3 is CASSEGNSNQPQHF. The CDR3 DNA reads TGTGCCAGCAGTGAGGGAAATAGCAATCAGCCCCAGCATTTT.

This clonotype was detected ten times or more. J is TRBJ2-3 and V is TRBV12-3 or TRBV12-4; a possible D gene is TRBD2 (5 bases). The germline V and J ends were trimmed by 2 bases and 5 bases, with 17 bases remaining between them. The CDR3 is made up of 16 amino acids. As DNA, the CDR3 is TGTGCCAGCAGTTTAAGGTCCGGGGTCGCGCTAGATACGCAGTATTTT. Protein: CASSLRSGVALDTQYF.

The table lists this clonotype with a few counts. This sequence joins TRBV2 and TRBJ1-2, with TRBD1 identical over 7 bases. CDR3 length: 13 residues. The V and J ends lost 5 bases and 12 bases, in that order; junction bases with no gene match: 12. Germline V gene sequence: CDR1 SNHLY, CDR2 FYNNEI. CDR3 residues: CASSSTGKGFHTF. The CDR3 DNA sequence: TGTGCCAGCAGTTCGACAGGGAAAGGGTTTCACACCTTC. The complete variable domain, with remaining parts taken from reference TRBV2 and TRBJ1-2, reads EPEVTQTPSHQVTQMGQEVILRCVPISNHLYFYWYRQILGQKVEFLVSFYNNEISEKSEIFDDQFSVERPDGSNFTLKIRSTKLEDSAMYFCASSSTGKGFHTFGSGTRLTVV.

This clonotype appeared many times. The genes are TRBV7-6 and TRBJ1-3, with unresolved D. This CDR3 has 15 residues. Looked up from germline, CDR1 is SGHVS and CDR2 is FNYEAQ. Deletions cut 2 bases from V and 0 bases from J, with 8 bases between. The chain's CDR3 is CASSLPGSSGNTIYF. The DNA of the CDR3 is TGTGCCAGCAGCTTACCCGGGAGCTCTGGAAACACCATATATTTT.

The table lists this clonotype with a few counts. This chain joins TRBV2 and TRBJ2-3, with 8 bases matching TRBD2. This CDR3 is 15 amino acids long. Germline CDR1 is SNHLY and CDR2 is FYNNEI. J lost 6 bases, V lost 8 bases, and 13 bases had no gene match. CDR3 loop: CASRLGGGPSDTQYF. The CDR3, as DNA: TGTGCCAGCCGATTAGGCGGGGGGCCTTCGGATACGCAGTATTTT.

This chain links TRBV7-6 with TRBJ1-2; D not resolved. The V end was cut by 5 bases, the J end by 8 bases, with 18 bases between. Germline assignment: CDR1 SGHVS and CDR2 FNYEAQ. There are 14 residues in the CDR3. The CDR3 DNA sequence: TGTGCCAGCAGCCCCGGGGAGGACTATGGAGGCTACACCTTC. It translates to CASSPGEDYGGYTF.

The CDR3 nucleotides are TGCGCCAGCAGCTTGGTGGGTACTGGGGCAGATACGCAGTATTTT. This translates into CASSLVGTGADTQYF. The chain employs TRBV5-1 and TRBJ2-3; unclear D gene. The CDR3 has 15 amino acids. The germline V and J ends were trimmed by 0 bases and 4 bases, with 12 bases remaining between them. CDR1 is SGHRS and CDR2 is YFSETQ in the germline V gene.

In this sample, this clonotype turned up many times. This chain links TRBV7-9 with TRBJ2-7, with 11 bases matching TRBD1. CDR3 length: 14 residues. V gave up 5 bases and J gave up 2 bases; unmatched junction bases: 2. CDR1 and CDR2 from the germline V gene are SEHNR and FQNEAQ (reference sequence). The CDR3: CASSRGQGAYEQYF. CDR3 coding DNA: TGTGCCAGCAGCCGGGGACAGGGGGCCTACGAGCAGTACTTC.

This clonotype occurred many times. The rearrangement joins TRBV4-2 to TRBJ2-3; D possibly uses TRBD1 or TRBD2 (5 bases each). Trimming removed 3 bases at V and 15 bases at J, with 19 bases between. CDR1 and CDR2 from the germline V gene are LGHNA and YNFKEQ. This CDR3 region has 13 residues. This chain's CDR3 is CASSQATEGHSYF. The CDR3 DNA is TGTGCCAGCAGCCAGGCGACTGAGGGGCACTCCTATTTT.

This CDR3 is CSPADLSGNTIYF. The DNA of the CDR3 is TGCAGTCCCGCAGACCTCTCTGGAAACACCATATATTTT. V and J are TRBV20-1 and TRBJ1-3; D remains unclear. CDR3 length equals 13 residues. Trimming removed 8 bases from V and 0 bases from J, with 11 bases in between. Germline V lookup: CDR1 DFQATT, CDR2 SNEGSKA (reference sequence).

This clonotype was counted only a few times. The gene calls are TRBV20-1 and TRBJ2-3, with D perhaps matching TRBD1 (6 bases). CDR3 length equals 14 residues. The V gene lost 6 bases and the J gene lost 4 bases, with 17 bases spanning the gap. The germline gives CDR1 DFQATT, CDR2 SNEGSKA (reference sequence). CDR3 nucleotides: TGCAGTGCCCCAAATATACGACAGGCAGATACGCAGTATTTT. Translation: CSAPNIRQADTQYF.

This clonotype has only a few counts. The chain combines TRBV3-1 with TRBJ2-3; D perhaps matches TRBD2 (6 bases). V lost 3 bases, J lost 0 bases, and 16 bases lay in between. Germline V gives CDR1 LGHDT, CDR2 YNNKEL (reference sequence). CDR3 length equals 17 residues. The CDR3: CASSHVRGWISTDTQYF. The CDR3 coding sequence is TGTGCCAGCAGCCATGTTCGGGGGTGGATTAGCACAGATACGCAGTATTTT.

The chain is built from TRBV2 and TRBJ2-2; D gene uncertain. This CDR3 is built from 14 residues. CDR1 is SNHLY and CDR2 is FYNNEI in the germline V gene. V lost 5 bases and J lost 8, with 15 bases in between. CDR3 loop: CASSRTSPTGELFF. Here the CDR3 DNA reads TGTGCCAGCAGTAGGACCTCCCCTACGGGGGAGCTGTTTTTT. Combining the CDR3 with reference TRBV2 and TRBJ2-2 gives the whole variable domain EPEVTQTPSHQVTQMGQEVILRCVPISNHLYFYWYRQILGQKVEFLVSFYNNEISEKSEIFDDQFSVERPDGSNFTLKIRSTKLEDSAMYFCASSRTSPTGELFFGEGSRLTVL.

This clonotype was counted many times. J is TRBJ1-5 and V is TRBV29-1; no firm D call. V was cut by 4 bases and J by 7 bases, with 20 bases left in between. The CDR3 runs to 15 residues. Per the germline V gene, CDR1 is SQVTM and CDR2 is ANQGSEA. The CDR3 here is CSVVNGSGDWQPQHF. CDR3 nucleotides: TGCAGCGTTGTAAATGGGTCCGGGGATTGGCAGCCCCAGCATTTT.

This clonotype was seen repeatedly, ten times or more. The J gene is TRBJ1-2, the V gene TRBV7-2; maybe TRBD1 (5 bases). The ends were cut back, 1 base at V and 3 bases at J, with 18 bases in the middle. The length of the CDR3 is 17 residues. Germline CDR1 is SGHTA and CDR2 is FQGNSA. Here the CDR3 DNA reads TGTGCCAGCAGCTTAGTGGCAGGGAGCCTTGGCCACTATGGCTACACCTTC. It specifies CASSLVAGSLGHYGYTF. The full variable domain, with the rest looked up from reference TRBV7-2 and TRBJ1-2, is GAGVSQSPSNKVTEKGKDVELRCDPISGHTALYWYRQSLGQGLEFLIYFQGNSAPDKSGLPSDRFSAERTGGSVSTLTIQRTQQEDSAVYLCASSLVAGSLGHYGYTFGSGTRLTVV.

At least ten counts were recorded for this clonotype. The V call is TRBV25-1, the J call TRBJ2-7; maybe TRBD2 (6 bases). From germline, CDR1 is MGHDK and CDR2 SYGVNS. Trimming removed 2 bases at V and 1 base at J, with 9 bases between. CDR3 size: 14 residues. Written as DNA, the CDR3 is TGTGCCAGCAGTGAAGTGGGGGGATCCTACGAGCAGTACTTC. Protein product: CASSEVGGSYEQYF.

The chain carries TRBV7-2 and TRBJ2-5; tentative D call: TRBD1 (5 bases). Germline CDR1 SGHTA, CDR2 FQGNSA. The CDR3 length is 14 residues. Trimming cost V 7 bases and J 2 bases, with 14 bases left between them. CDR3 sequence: CASNLGHYQETQYF. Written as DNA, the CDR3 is TGTGCCAGCAACCTCGGACACTATCAAGAGACCCAGTACTTC.

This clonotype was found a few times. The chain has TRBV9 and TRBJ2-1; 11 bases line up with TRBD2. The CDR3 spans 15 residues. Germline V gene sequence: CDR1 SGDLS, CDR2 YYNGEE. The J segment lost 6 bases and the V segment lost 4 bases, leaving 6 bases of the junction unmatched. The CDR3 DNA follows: TGTGCCAGCAGCCCCCTAGCGGGGGGCCGCAATGAGCAGTTCTTC. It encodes CASSPLAGGRNEQFF.

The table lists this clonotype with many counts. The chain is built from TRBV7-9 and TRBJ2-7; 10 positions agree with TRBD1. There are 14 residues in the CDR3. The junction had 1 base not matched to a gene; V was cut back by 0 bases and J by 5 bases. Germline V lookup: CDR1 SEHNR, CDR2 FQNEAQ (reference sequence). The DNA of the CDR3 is TGTGCCAGCAGCTTAGCGGACAGGGGGAACGAGCAGTACTTC. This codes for CASSLADRGNEQYF.

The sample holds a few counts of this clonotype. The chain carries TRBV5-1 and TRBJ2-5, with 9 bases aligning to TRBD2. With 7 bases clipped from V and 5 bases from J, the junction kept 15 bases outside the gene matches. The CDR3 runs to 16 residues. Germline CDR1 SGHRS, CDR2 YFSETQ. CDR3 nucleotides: TGCGCCAGCGGCTCAGGGGCGGGAGGGCCCTCGGAGACCCAGTACTTC. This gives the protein CASGSGAGGPSETQYF.

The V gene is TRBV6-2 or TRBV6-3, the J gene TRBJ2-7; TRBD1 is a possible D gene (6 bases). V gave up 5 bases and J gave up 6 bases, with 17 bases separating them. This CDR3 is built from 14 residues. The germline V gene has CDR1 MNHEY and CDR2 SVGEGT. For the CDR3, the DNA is TGTGCCAGCAGTCTCGACCTGGAAGGGGGCGAGCAGTACTTC. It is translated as CASSLDLEGGEQYF.

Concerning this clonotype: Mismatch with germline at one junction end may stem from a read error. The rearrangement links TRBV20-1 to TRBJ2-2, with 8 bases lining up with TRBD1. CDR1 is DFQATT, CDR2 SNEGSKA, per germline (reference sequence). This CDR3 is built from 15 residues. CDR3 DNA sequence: TGCTGTGCTAGAGACCCGAGGACAGGGCCCGGGGAGCTGTTTTTT. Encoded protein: CCARDPRTGPGELFF.